The next 30 T cell receptor beta chains were all read from a single sample in a study of cytomegalovirus exposure and HLA in healthy donors. The PCR made use of 60 Vbeta and 13 Jbeta primers. Generated by immunoSEQ multiplex PCR, the TCRdb table keeps only in-frame clones and is missing some. The sample has 200,000 to 250,000 clones. Sequencing was done on a sample of PBMCs. The receptors were sampled from a girl aged 2 to 10 in good health and CMV-seropositive.

This chain uses TRBV30 with TRBJ1-5; 9 bases fit TRBD1. This CDR3 is built from 16 residues. Germline lookup yields CDR1 GTSNPN and CDR2 SVGIG (reference sequence). J gave up 5 bases and V 0 bases, and 8 bases lay outside the gene matches. The CDR3 DNA sequence: TGTGCCTGGAGTGTACGTTGGACAGGGGTCGATCAGCCCCAGCATTTT. Its translation: CAWSVRWTGVDQPQHF.

This rearrangement joins TRBV5-4 to TRBJ2-1; TRBD2 is a possible D gene (6 bases). The germline V gene encodes CDR1 SGHNT and CDR2 YYREEE (reference sequence). Trimming left V 1 base short and J 6 bases short, with 8 bases between. The CDR3 runs 13 residues. The CDR3 protein is CASSLYGSNEQFF. The DNA for the CDR3 is TGTGCCAGCAGCTTGTACGGGAGCAATGAGCAGTTCTTC.

J is TRBJ2-7 and V is TRBV5-6; D is perhaps TRBD2 (6 bases). CDR1 and CDR2 (germline): SGHDT, YYEEEE. Between the trimmed V and J ends, which lost 0 bases and 6 bases, there was a span of 7 bases. This CDR3 spans 12 amino acids. The DNA of the CDR3 is TGTGCCAGCAGCTTGGGGGGGGTCGAGCAGTACTTC. Its translation: CASSLGGVEQYF.

This chain links TRBV5-5 with TRBJ2-1; TRBD2 agrees at 7 bases. Germline CDR1 SGHKS, CDR2 YYEKEE (reference sequence). Trimming took 1 base from V and 6 from J; bases not matched to a gene: 13. This CDR3 is built from 17 residues. The CDR3 region has the DNA TGTGCCAGCAGCTTGACCCTAGGCGGGAGAGGGGCCAATGAGCAGTTCTTC. Its protein is CASSLTLGGRGANEQFF.

The gene calls are TRBV28 and TRBJ2-1; 12 nucleotides match TRBD2. The germline V gene encodes CDR1 MDHEN and CDR2 SYDVKM. This CDR3 contains 18 residues. V was clipped by 1 base and J by 7 bases; unmatched bases: 11. CDR3 nucleotides: TGTGCCAGCAGTTTATACCTAGCGGGAGGGGCCAACTATAATGAGCAGTTCTTC. It yields the protein CASSLYLAGGANYNEQFF.

V usage is TRBV30 and J usage is TRBJ2-7; D perhaps matches TRBD2 (6 bases). The CDR3 runs 12 residues. Trimming took off 3 bases at V and 7 bases at J, with 13 bases between the two ends. Germline CDR1 and CDR2: GTSNPN and SVGIG (reference sequence). Here the CDR3 DNA reads TGTGCCTGGAGCGCCGACGGAGGGGAGCAGTACTTC. This encodes CAWSADGGEQYF.

The chain uses TRBV10-1 and TRBJ2-1, with TRBD1 matching 7 bases. The trim removed 5 bases at V and 7 bases at J, leaving 11 bases unmatched. CDR3 length equals 15 residues. Germline V gene sequence: CDR1 WNHNN, CDR2 SYGVQD (reference sequence). The CDR3 DNA reads TGCGCCAGCAGTACACGACAGGGACCGACGAATGAGCAGTTCTTC. It specifies CASSTRQGPTNEQFF.

Regarding this clone: Other nucleotide sequences in the sample specify the same CDR3. The chain joins TRBV10-2 to TRBJ2-7, with 8 bases fitting TRBD2. Unmatched junction bases numbered 4, after V lost 5 bases and J lost 1 base. From germline, CDR1 is WSHSY and CDR2 SAAADI. The CDR3 runs 14 residues. The chain's CDR3 is CASSSGLASYEQYF. The CDR3 DNA reads TGCGCCAGCAGTTCAGGACTAGCTTCCTACGAGCAGTACTTC.

This rearrangement joins TRBV7-6 to TRBJ1-1; 9 nucleotides align to TRBD1. The trim removed 1 base at V and 5 bases at J, leaving 5 bases unmatched. The CDR3 contains 15 residues. Germline CDR1 reads SGHVS; CDR2 reads FNYEAQ. The CDR3 region has the DNA TGTGCCAGCAGCTTAGGGACAGGGGATCGGACTGAAGCTTTCTTT. Encoded protein: CASSLGTGDRTEAFF.

This chain uses TRBV29-1 with TRBJ2-3, with D tentatively TRBD1 (5 bases). V was clipped by 7 bases and J by 6 bases, with 17 bases between them. CDR3 size: 13 residues. Per germline, CDR1 SQVTM and CDR2 ANQGSEA. CDR3 residues: CSARTTMLDTQYF. CDR3 nucleotide sequence: TGCAGCGCTAGGACAACTATGTTGGATACGCAGTATTTT.

The chain carries TRBV6-5 and TRBJ2-5, with no clear D. The J call may be mistaken, given a closer DNA end match to TRBJ2-7. Germline CDR1 and CDR2: MNHEY and SVGAGI. The CDR3 totals 13 residues. The CDR3 protein is CASRTYTAYEQYF. The CDR3 region has the DNA TGTGCCAGCAGGACTTACACCGCCTACGAGCAGTACTTC.

This chain uses TRBV27 with TRBJ1-4; D unclear. Germline assignment: CDR1 MNHEY and CDR2 SMNVEV (reference sequence). The CDR3 contains 13 residues. V was shortened by 4 bases and J by 7 bases, with 10 bases between the two germline ends. The CDR3 here is CASSSRLTEKLFF. The CDR3 bases are TGTGCCAGCAGTTCGAGGCTGACTGAAAAACTGTTTTTT.

The V call is TRBV6-5, the J call TRBJ2-7, with D tentatively TRBD1 (5 bases). The CDR3 length is 14 residues. The germline CDR1 and CDR2 sequences are MNHEY and SVGAGI. V gave up 5 bases and J gave up 5 bases, with 16 bases separating them. The CDR3 sequence is CASSRQGRGHEQYF. DNA for the CDR3: TGTGCCAGCAGTCGGCAGGGAAGGGGCCACGAGCAGTACTTC.

V usage is TRBV5-4 and J usage is TRBJ2-3, with 8 bases lining up with TRBD2. The CDR3 has 13 amino acids. The germline V gene has CDR1 SGHNT and CDR2 YYREEE (reference sequence). V shed 6 bases, J shed 6 bases, and the junction held 6 bases outside the gene matches. The CDR3 DNA sequence: TGTGCCAGCACCGGACTAGCCGGGGATACGCAGTATTTT. Translation gives CASTGLAGDTQYF.

The chain combines TRBV27 with TRBJ2-5; 8 bases map to TRBD2. J gave up 2 bases and V 5 bases, and 10 bases lay outside the gene matches. Germline CDR1 is MNHEY and CDR2 is SMNVEV (reference sequence). This CDR3 is 16 amino acids long. CDR3 bases: TGTGCCAGCAGTACTTCCGGGACTAGATGGCAAGAGACCCAGTACTTC. Translating it yields CASSTSGTRWQETQYF.

The J gene is TRBJ1-4, the V gene TRBV14; D is uncertain. CDR1 is SGHDN, CDR2 FVKESK, per germline. The CDR3 is 17 residues long. Trimming removed 0 bases at V and 0 bases at J, with 11 bases between. This CDR3 reads CASSQEHSLATNEKLFF. In DNA form, the CDR3 reads TGTGCCAGCAGCCAAGAGCACAGCCTTGCAACTAATGAAAAACTGTTTTTT.

This chain connects TRBV4-1 to TRBJ1-1; D gene unclear. Germline V gene lookup returns CDR1 MGHRA and CDR2 YSYEKL. V lost 0 bases, J lost 14 bases, and 16 bases lay in between. This CDR3 comprises 13 residues. The CDR3 DNA reads as TGCGCCAGCAGCCAAGATAGTACGGTCGTTCGATTCTTT. Translation gives CASSQDSTVVRFF.

The chain employs TRBV7-2 and TRBJ2-7; D is undetermined. Per the germline V gene, CDR1 is SGHTA and CDR2 is FQGNSA. Trimming cost V 5 bases and J 0 bases, with 5 bases left between them. This CDR3 is built from 12 residues. The CDR3 sequence is CASSVSSYEQYF. The CDR3 nucleotides read TGTGCCAGCAGCGTCAGCTCCTACGAGCAGTACTTC.

The chain uses TRBV18 and TRBJ1-5; TRBD1 agrees at 9 bases. V lost 6 bases to trimming and J lost 6 bases; unmatched junction nucleotides: 9. Per the germline V gene, CDR1 is KGHSH and CDR2 is LQKENI. CDR3 length: 15 amino acids. The CDR3 protein is CASSQGQGVAQPQHF. In DNA, the CDR3 is TGTGCCAGCTCGCAGGGACAGGGAGTTGCTCAGCCCCAGCATTTT. The full variable domain, its missing parts supplied by reference TRBV18 and TRBJ1-5, is NAGVMQNPRHLVRRRGQEARLRCSPMKGHSHVYWYRQLPEEGLKFMVYLQKENIIDESGMPKERFSAEFPKEGPSILRIQQVVRGDSAAYFCASSQGQGVAQPQHFGDGTRLSIL.

The rearrangement uses TRBV5-1 and TRBJ1-5, with a weak D call TRBD1 (5 bases). This CDR3 spans 15 amino acids. Germline V lookup: CDR1 SGHRS, CDR2 YFSETQ. Trimming took off 0 bases at V and 1 base at J, with 8 bases between the two ends. The CDR3 coding sequence is TGCGCCAGCAGCTTGGGTACAGGCAGCAATCAGCCCCAGCATTTT. It codes for CASSLGTGSNQPQHF.

CDR3 sequence reads: CASSVQGTNYGYTF. CDR3 nucleotides: TGTGCCAGCAGTGTACAGGGAACCAACTATGGCTACACCTTC. The chain is built from TRBV2 and TRBJ1-2; D is possibly TRBD1 (6 bases). Trimming left V 4 bases short and J 2 bases short, with 11 bases between. The CDR3 loop spans 14 amino acids. From germline, CDR1 is SNHLY and CDR2 FYNNEI. The full variable domain, rest sourced from reference TRBV2 and TRBJ1-2, is EPEVTQTPSHQVTQMGQEVILRCVPISNHLYFYWYRQILGQKVEFLVSFYNNEISEKSEIFDDQFSVERPDGSNFTLKIRSTKLEDSAMYFCASSVQGTNYGYTFGSGTRLTVV.

The V and J genes are TRBV5-1 and TRBJ2-5, with TRBD1 matching over 8 bases. The CDR3 contains 15 residues. The junction had 8 bases not matched to a gene; V was cut back by 3 bases and J by 4 bases. Germline CDR1 and CDR2: SGHRS and YFSETQ. The DNA for the CDR3 is TGCGCCAGCAGCTGGGGGGCGACAGGGGCAGAGACCCAGTACTTC. Encoded protein: CASSWGATGAETQYF.

The CDR3 protein is CASSLYGQIYEQYF. The CDR3 DNA follows: TGTGCCAGCAGCTTATATGGACAGATCTACGAGCAGTACTTC. The V gene is TRBV11-2, the J gene TRBJ2-7; TRBD1 is a possible D gene (6 bases). CDR3 length: 14 amino acids. Per germline, CDR1 SGHAT and CDR2 FQNNGV. Trimming pared 2 bases from V and 3 bases from J, leaving 11 bases between. The entire variable domain, with the rest obtained from reference TRBV11-2 and TRBJ2-7, is as follows: EAGVAQSPRYKIIEKRQSVAFWCNPISGHATLYWYQQILGQGPKLLIQFQNNGVVDDSQLPKDRFSAERLKGVDSTLKIQPAKLEDSAVYLCASSLYGQIYEQYFGPGTRLTVT.

CDR3 residues: CASSGTSGRAVYNEQFF. The CDR3 DNA is TGTGCCAGCAGTGGGACTAGCGGGAGGGCCGTTTACAATGAGCAGTTCTTC. The chain combines TRBV6-1 with TRBJ2-1; 15 bases line up with TRBD2. The germline V gene has CDR1 MNHNS and CDR2 SASEGT. V trimming: 4 bases; J trimming: 4 bases; junction bases outside the gene matches: 5. This CDR3 contains 17 residues.

The chain uses TRBV19 and TRBJ2-7, with a tentative D call TRBD1 (6 bases). The CDR3 contains 16 residues. V was cut by 3 bases and J by 3 bases, with 18 bases left in between. CDR1 is LNHDA and CDR2 is SQIVND in the germline V gene (reference sequence). In DNA form, the CDR3 reads TGTGCCAGTAGTATCGGCTTTGGTAGCAGGGGCTACGAGCAGTACTTC. Amino acids: CASSIGFGSRGYEQYF.

The chain carries TRBV5-6 and TRBJ1-2; 9 bases line up with TRBD1. Germline trimming cut 5 bases from V and 2 bases from J; bases unmatched to any gene: 16. Germline CDR1 is SGHDT and CDR2 is YYEEEE. The CDR3 totals 18 residues. The CDR3 sequence is CASRLYRTGAGKNYGYTF. The CDR3 DNA follows: TGTGCCAGCAGGTTGTACCGGACAGGGGCCGGGAAGAACTATGGCTACACCTTC.

The V gene is TRBV15, the J gene TRBJ2-1; maybe TRBD2 (6 bases). This CDR3 region has 13 residues. Germline V gene lookup returns CDR1 LNHNV and CDR2 YYDKDF (reference sequence). The germline V and J ends were trimmed by 5 bases and 9 bases, with 14 bases remaining between them. The CDR3 here is CATSGGTLSEQFF. CDR3 sequence (DNA): TGTGCCACCAGCGGCGGGACTTTGAGTGAGCAGTTCTTC.

V gene TRBV10-3 combines with J gene TRBJ2-5; D gene ambiguous. The DNA end is a closer match to TRBJ2-7, so the J assignment may be wrong. The CDR3 is 11 residues long. CDR1 is ENHRY, CDR2 SYGVKD, per germline. CDR3 protein: CAIRDSYEQYF. The CDR3 nucleotides read TGTGCCATCAGGGACTCCTACGAGCAGTACTTC.

CDR3 region: CASRPLGGPTYTQYF. The DNA of the CDR3 is TGTGCCAGTAGGCCTCTGGGAGGACCCACGTATACGCAGTATTTT. The chain joins TRBV19 to TRBJ2-3, with D maybe TRBD2 (6 bases). V was shortened by 6 bases and J by 7 bases, with 20 bases between the two germline ends. The CDR3 extends over 15 amino acids. Germline V gives CDR1 LNHDA, CDR2 SQIVND (reference sequence).

The chain combines TRBV12-2 with TRBJ2-3; TRBD2 is the table's D call and was not checked against the DNA. TRBV12-2 is assigned pseudogene status. This CDR3 comprises 15 residues. CDR3 residues: CASRRACPSTDTQYF. CDR3 nucleotide sequence: TGTGCAAGTCGGAGGGCGTGCCCTAGCACAGATACGCAGTATTTT.